The rows below give T cell receptor beta chains drawn from one sample of a study of blood T cells in healthy people across ages. Each CDR3 protein gets one entry after TCRdb re-called the 5' RACE reads with MiXCR. The data contain approximately 850,000 distinct CDR3 sequences, nearly 60% of them seen just once; the ten biggest clones take up approximately 20%. Sequencing used blood. These receptors all come from a young man in good health. Both conserved end residues are part of each CDR3. Fields, in order: CDR3 protein, CDR3 DNA, J gene, V gene, clone size, D gene. The D gene is left open where the match is weak. The size field is filled for only some rows; it gives once, few, many or a size class.

CDR3: CASSLSNSYEQYF
DNA: TGTGCCAGCAGTTTGAGCAACTCCTACGAGCAGTACTTC
J: TRBJ2-7
V: TRBV27
size: few
D: -

CDR3: CASSEDDMWGVQYF
DNA: TGTGCCAGCAGTGAAGACGACATGTGGGGGGTTCAGTACTTC
J: TRBJ2-4
V: TRBV2
size: many
D: -

CDR3: CASSSPGQGLYEQYF
DNA: TGTGCCAGCAGTTCTCCGGGACAGGGATTATACGAGCAGTACTTC
J: TRBJ2-7
V: TRBV6-5
size: few
D: TRBD1

CDR3: CSARGDREGEPYGYTF
DNA: TGCAGTGCTAGGGGGGACAGGGAGGGAGAACCCTATGGCTACACCTTC
J: TRBJ1-2
V: TRBV20-1
size: -
D: TRBD1

CDR3: CSASLGGRGIQYF
DNA: TGCAGTGCTAGTTTGGGGGGTCGGGGCATTCAGTACTTC
J: TRBJ2-4
V: TRBV20-1
size: -
D: -

CDR3: CASSTPRGSVYEQYF
DNA: TGTGCCAGCAGCACGCCACGGGGTTCGGTCTACGAGCAGTACTTC
J: TRBJ2-7
V: TRBV7-9
size: -
D: -

CDR3: CASSLATGTRTYEQYF
DNA: TGTGCCAGCAGCTTAGCAACCGGGACTAGGACCTACGAGCAGTACTTC
J: TRBJ2-7
V: TRBV7-6
size: -
D: TRBD2

CDR3: CASSYPAGGDRGYGYTF
DNA: TGTGCCAGCAGTTACCCGGCAGGGGGGGATCGAGGTTATGGCTACACCTTC
J: TRBJ1-2
V: TRBV6-6
size: few
D: TRBD1

CDR3: CASSFAQGWSEQYF
DNA: TGTGCCAGCAGTTTCGCCCAGGGCTGGAGCGAGCAGTACTTC
J: TRBJ2-7
V: TRBV12-3/TRBV12-4
size: -
D: -

CDR3: CASSFGPGYNEQFF
DNA: TGTGCCAGCAGCTTCGGCCCGGGATACAATGAGCAGTTCTTC
J: TRBJ2-1
V: TRBV5-5
size: few
D: -

CDR3: CASSSLSHTEAFF
DNA: TGTGCCAGCAGCTCACTTAGCCACACTGAAGCTTTCTTT
J: TRBJ1-1
V: TRBV7-6
size: -
D: -

CDR3: CASSGSLAGVYEQYF
DNA: TGTGCCAGCAGTGGTTCACTAGCGGGAGTCTACGAGCAGTACTTC
J: TRBJ2-7
V: TRBV6-6
size: -
D: TRBD2

CDR3: CSAIPGLVTRETQYF
DNA: TGCAGTGCTATCCCGGGACTAGTTACCCGAGAGACCCAGTACTTC
J: TRBJ2-5
V: TRBV20-1
size: few
D: TRBD2

CDR3: CASGASEETQYF
DNA: TGTGCCAGCGGAGCTAGCGAAGAGACCCAGTACTTC
J: TRBJ2-5
V: TRBV2
size: once
D: -

CDR3: CASIEGKWDQETQYF
DNA: TGTGCCAGCATAGAAGGGAAATGGGACCAAGAGACCCAGTACTTC
J: TRBJ2-5
V: TRBV7-9
size: -
D: -

CDR3: CASSALVSGDTQYF
DNA: TGTGCCAGCAGCGCCCTAGTCTCGGGGGATACGCAGTATTTT
J: TRBJ2-3
V: TRBV9
size: few
D: -

CDR3: CSASGGGAFYEQYF
DNA: TGCAGTGCTAGTGGGGGAGGGGCTTTCTACGAGCAGTACTTC
J: TRBJ2-7
V: TRBV20-1
size: few
D: TRBD2

CDR3: CAIRENDNEKLFF
DNA: TGTGCCATCAGGGAGAATGACAATGAAAAACTGTTTTTT
J: TRBJ1-4
V: TRBV10-3
size: -
D: -

CDR3: CASSQEPRTSGGYEQYF
DNA: TGTGCCAGCAGCCAAGAGCCCCGTACTAGCGGGGGATACGAGCAGTACTTC
J: TRBJ2-7
V: TRBV4-2
size: -
D: TRBD2

CDR3: CASSKAGGLEEQFF
DNA: TGTGCCAGCAGTAAAGCGGGGGGGCTCGAGGAGCAGTTCTTC
J: TRBJ2-1
V: TRBV7-2
size: once
D: TRBD2

CDR3: CASSFGTSVGEQYF
DNA: TGTGCCAGCAGCTTCGGGACTAGCGTGGGCGAGCAGTACTTC
J: TRBJ2-7
V: TRBV3-1
size: -
D: TRBD2

CDR3: CASSPGSGANVLTF
DNA: TGTGCCAGCAGCCCGGGGTCTGGGGCCAACGTCCTGACTTTC
J: TRBJ2-6
V: TRBV5-1
size: many
D: -

CDR3: CASSLVGGINEQFF
DNA: TGTGCCAGCAGCTTAGTTGGCGGGATCAATGAGCAGTTCTTC
J: TRBJ2-1
V: TRBV7-2
size: many
D: -

CDR3: CASSLAEAADEKLFF
DNA: TGTGCCAGCAGCTTAGCGGAGGCGGCGGATGAAAAACTGTTTTTT
J: TRBJ1-4
V: TRBV7-9
size: -
D: -

CDR3: CASTRTGEDTEAFF
DNA: TGTGCCAGCACCCGGACAGGGGAGGACACTGAAGCTTTCTTT
J: TRBJ1-1
V: TRBV12-3/TRBV12-4
size: -
D: TRBD1

CDR3: CAIREMGQGATEAFF
DNA: TGTGCCATCAGAGAGATGGGACAGGGAGCCACTGAAGCTTTCTTT
J: TRBJ1-1
V: TRBV10-3
size: -
D: TRBD1

CDR3: CAGQRNGEQYF
DNA: TGTGCCGGACAACGGAACGGCGAGCAGTACTTC
J: TRBJ2-7
V: TRBV28
size: -
D: -

CDR3: CASSRATSLSYEQYF
DNA: TGTGCCAGCAGCCGCGCGACTAGCCTTTCCTACGAGCAGTACTTC
J: TRBJ2-7
V: TRBV7-2
size: many
D: TRBD2

CDR3: CASSFRVGWEQYF
DNA: TGTGCCAGCAGTTTTCGGGTCGGGTGGGAGCAGTACTTC
J: TRBJ2-4
V: TRBV27
size: few
D: -